This record concerns one TCR beta chain sequence. Antigen unknown. The data were obtained in a study of CD8+ T cells in alopecia areata. Looking at the study overall: Twice a day, 5 to 10 mg of oral tofacitinib was administered to treated patients. Percent affected scalp area, the SALT score, rated treated patients' severity. General observations from the study: Numerous expanded lesional clones remained in scalp and blood during tofacitinib.

Noted treatment: oral pan-JAK inhibitor, 5-10 mg twice daily. As part of sample collection, lesional scalp punch biopsies and peripheral blood were taken from alopecia areata patients. CDR3 size: 13 residues. The V gene's germline CDR1 is SQVTM and CDR2 ANQGSEA. Trimming cost V 3 bases and J 1 base, with 9 bases left between them. RNA extraction and reverse transcription yielded cDNA as sequencing template. Sequenced by immunoSEQ multiplex PCR; TCRdb stores in-frame clones only, minus some. Of some 170,000 clones listed, around half are singletons. Source: CD8+ T cells sorted from blood, taken at week 24, from a patient treated with tofacitinib. This TCR derives from a human donor with alopecia areata. J is TRBJ1-1 and V is TRBV29-1; the D gene is possibly TRBD1 (5 bases). In DNA, the CDR3 is TGCAGCGTTGATCCGAGGGGGAACACTGAAGCTTTCTTT. Its translation: CSVDPRGNTEAFF. The full variable domain, rest sourced from reference TRBV29-1 and TRBJ1-1, is SAVISQKPSRDICQRGTSLTIQCQVDSQVTMMFWYRQQPGQSLTLIATANQGSEATYESGFVIDKFPISRPNLTFSTLTVSNMSPEDSSIYLCSVDPRGNTEAFFGQGTRLTVV.